Each of the 8 T cell receptor beta chains below was sequenced from the same sample in a study of T cell responses to AZD1222 COVID-19 vaccine. TCRdb's copy holds only in-frame clones and misses some; the assay was immunoSEQ multiplex PCR. The data show 150,000 to 200,000 clones, with around 90% seen just once and approximately 6.3% held by the top ten. The material sequenced was peripheral blood, taken 28 days after the second AZD1222 dose. These receptors came from an adult who received the AZD1222 COVID-19 vaccine.

This clone was observed a few times. This chain links TRBV6-5 with TRBJ2-1; D gene uncertain. This CDR3 region has 16 residues. Deletions cut 0 bases from V and 0 bases from J, with 9 bases between. Per the germline V gene, CDR1 is MNHEY and CDR2 is SVGAGI. CDR3 in DNA: TGTGCCAGCAGTTACTCCGGGCTACTCTCCTACAATGAGCAGTTCTTC. The encoded protein is CASSYSGLLSYNEQFF.

The rearrangement uses TRBV29-1 and TRBJ2-2, with 7 bases aligning to TRBD1. The CDR3 loop spans 14 amino acids. The V gene's germline CDR1 is SQVTM and CDR2 ANQGSEA. The V segment lost 7 bases and the J segment 0 bases; nucleotides outside the gene matches: 5. DNA for the CDR3: TGCAGCGGAAAAGACAGGGCGAACACCGGGGAGCTGTTTTTT. Translating gives CSGKDRANTGELFF.

The sample holds a few counts of this clone. Lacking the conserved final phenylalanine or tryptophan, this CDR3 likely reflects a read error. It is unclear where the CDR3 begins or ends on the DNA, so no DNA is shown, and the CDR3 is as TCRdb lists it. The genes are TRBV27 and TRBJ1-4. The CDR3 is 11 residues long, ends included. The germline V gene encodes CDR1 MNHEY and CDR2 SMNVEV (reference sequence). CDR3 loop: CASSLTERADL.

This clone was observed a few times. The chain couples TRBV9 to TRBJ2-2, with 9 bases lining up with TRBD2. Germline V gene data show CDR1 as SGDLS and CDR2 as YYNGEE. There are 15 residues in the CDR3. The ends lost 3 bases at V and 4 bases at J; junction bases unmatched: 4. CDR3 amino acids: CASSASGGSTGELFF. DNA of the CDR3: TGTGCCAGCAGCGCCAGCGGGGGGTCCACCGGGGAGCTGTTTTTT.

The rearrangement uses TRBV6-5 and TRBJ2-7; 10 positions agree with TRBD1. Unmatched junction bases numbered 9, after V lost 6 bases and J lost 4 bases. This CDR3 region has 15 residues. Germline V CDR1 and CDR2: MNHEY, SVGAGI. This CDR3 is CASRARDRGGYEQYF. The CDR3 DNA follows: TGTGCCAGCAGAGCCCGGGACAGGGGAGGGTACGAGCAGTACTTC.

This clone was counted once. This rearrangement joins TRBV30 to TRBJ2-7, with D possibly matching TRBD1 (5 bases). The CDR3 spans 12 residues. Looked up from germline, CDR1 is GTSNPN and CDR2 is SVGIG (reference sequence). V lost 1 base, J lost 3 bases, and 7 bases lay in between. The CDR3 DNA follows: TGTGCCTGGAGTGCGACAGTCTACGAGCAGTACTTC. Its protein is CAWSATVYEQYF.

The rearrangement joins TRBV5-1 to TRBJ2-7, with 10 bases matching TRBD2. V lost 4 bases and J lost 5; bases outside the gene matches: 6. Germline V gene data show CDR1 as SGHRS and CDR2 as YFSETQ. The CDR3 is 14 residues long. DNA of the CDR3: TGCGCCAGCAGCCTGGGACTAGCGACCCACGAGCAGTACTTC. It is translated as CASSLGLATHEQYF.

This chain joins TRBV10-3 and TRBJ1-3, with D uncertain. The germline CDR1 and CDR2 sequences are ENHRY and SYGVKD. This CDR3 spans 15 amino acids. V was trimmed by 5 bases and J by 3 bases, leaving 14 bases between them. CDR3 coding DNA: TGTGCCATCAGTCCCGGAGTAGGTGTTGGAAACACCATATATTTT. Translating gives CAISPGVGVGNTIYF.